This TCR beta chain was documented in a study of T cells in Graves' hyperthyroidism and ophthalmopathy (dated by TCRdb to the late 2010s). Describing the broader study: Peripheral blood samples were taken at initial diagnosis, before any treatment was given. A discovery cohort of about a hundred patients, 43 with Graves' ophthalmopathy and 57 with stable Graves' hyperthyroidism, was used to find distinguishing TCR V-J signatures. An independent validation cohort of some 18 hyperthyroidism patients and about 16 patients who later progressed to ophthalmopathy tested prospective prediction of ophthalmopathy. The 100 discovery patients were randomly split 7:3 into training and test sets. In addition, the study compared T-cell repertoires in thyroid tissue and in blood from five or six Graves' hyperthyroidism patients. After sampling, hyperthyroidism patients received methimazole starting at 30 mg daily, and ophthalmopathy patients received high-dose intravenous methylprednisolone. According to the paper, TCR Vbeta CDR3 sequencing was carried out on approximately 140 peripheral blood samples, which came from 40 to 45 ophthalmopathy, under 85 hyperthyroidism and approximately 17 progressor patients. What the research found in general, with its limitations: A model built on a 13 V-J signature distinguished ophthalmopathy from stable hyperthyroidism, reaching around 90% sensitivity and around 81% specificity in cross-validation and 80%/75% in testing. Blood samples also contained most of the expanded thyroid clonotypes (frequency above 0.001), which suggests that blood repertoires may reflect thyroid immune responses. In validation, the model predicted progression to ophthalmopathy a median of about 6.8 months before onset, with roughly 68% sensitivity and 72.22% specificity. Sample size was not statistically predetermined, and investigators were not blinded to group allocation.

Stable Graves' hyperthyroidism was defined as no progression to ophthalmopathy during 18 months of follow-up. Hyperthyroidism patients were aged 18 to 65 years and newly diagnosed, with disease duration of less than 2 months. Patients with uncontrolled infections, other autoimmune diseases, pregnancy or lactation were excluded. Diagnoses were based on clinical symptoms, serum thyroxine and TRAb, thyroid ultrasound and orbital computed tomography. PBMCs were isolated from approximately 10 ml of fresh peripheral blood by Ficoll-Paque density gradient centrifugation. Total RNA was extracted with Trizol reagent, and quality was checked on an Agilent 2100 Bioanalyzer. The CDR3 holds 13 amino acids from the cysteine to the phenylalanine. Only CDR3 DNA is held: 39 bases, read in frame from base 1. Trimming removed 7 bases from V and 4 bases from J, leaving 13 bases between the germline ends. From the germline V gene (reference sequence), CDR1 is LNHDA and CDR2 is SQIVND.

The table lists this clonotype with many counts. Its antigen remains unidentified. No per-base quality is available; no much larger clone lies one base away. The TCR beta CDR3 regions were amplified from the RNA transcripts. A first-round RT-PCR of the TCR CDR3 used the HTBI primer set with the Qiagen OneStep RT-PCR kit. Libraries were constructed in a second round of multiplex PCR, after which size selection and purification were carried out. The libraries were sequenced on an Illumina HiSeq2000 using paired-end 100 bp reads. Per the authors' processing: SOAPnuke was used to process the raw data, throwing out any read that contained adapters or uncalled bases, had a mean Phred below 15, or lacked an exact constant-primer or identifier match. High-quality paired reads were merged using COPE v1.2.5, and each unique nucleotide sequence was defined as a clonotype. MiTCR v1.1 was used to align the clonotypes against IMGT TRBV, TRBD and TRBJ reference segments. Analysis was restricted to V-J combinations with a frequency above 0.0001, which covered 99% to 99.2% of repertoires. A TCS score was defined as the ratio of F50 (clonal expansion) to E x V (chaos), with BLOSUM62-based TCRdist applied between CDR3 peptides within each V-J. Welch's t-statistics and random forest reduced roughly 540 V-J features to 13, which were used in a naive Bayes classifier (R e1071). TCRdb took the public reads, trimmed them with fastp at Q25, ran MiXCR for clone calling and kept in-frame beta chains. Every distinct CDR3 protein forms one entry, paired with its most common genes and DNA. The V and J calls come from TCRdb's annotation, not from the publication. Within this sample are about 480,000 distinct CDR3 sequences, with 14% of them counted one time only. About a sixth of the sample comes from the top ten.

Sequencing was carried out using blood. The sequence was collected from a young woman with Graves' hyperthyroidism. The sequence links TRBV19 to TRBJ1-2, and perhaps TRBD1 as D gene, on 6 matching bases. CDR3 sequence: CASMDRRGYGYTF. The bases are TGTGCCAGTATGGACAGACGGGGCTATGGCTACACCTTC.